The following is a T cell receptor beta chain sequence with its context. Only in-frame clones appear in the TCRdb table, and some are missing; sequencing was by immunoSEQ multiplex PCR. The repertoire has about 2.4 million clones, roughly 92% of them found once; the top ten carry about 0.13%. This sample was included in a study of shared clonotypes between healthy human individuals. Overall study: The study enrolled a couple of women and a few men aged 18 to 49.

Germline V gene sequence: CDR1 SGHRS, CDR2 YFSETQ. The CDR3 totals 14 residues. Germline trimming cut 7 bases from V and 2 bases from J; bases unmatched to any gene: 7. Sequencing was done on a sample of naive CD4+ T cells sorted from blood. Subset given: CD45RA+ positively selected. This chain connects TRBV5-1 to TRBJ2-3, with TRBD2 matching over 7 bases. The TCR comes from a man between 18 and 29 years old in good health. The CDR3 region is CASHLAAPTDTQYF. CDR3 bases: TGCGCCAGCCATCTAGCGGCCCCCACAGATACGCAGTATTTT.